The 22 T cell receptor beta chains reported below all come from one sample, sequenced in a study of beta chain features in type 1 diabetes (dated by TCRdb to the late 2010s). Broader findings and caveats from the paper: A moderate but significant shortening of TCRB CDR3 length was observed in type 1 diabetes patients in all four CD4+ subsets.

Antigens of these TCRs are unknown. Library generation was performed with the immunoSEQ multiplex PCR assay. The entire amount of isolated RNA was reverse transcribed using the High Capacity cDNA Reverse Transcription Kit, so the sequenced TCRB transcripts were expressed ones. TCRdb holds this immuneACCESS table with in-frame rearrangements only. Some clones are missing; in checked studies, unresolved V genes explain under half, and the rest has no known cause. The sample records 500,000 to 650,000 clones, roughly 12% of which are singletons. Around 0.12% of the sample rests with the top ten. Sequencing was performed on naive CD4+ T cells from blood. Taken with the paper, the label for cell subset or site translates to: true naive CD4+ T cells. Source of these receptors: a man under 40 with type 1 diabetes.

Only a few counts were recorded for this clone. V and J are TRBV19 and TRBJ2-7; either TRBD1 or TRBD2 may fit D (5 bases each). Germline CDR1 and CDR2: LNHDA and SQIVND (reference sequence). The CDR3 is made up of 13 amino acids. V lost 9 bases to trimming and J lost 6 bases, with 18 bases between them. The CDR3 loop is CASSGTALLEQYF. CDR3 nucleotides: TGTGCCAGCTCCGGGACCGCCCTCCTCGAGCAGTACTTC.

V is TRBV28 and J is TRBJ1-6; 9 bases match TRBD1. This CDR3 spans 14 amino acids. Per the germline V gene, CDR1 is MDHEN and CDR2 is SYDVKM. Trimming took 10 bases from V and 7 from J; bases not matched to a gene: 8. The CDR3 bases are TGTGCCATCGAGGGACAGGGCAAGAATTCACCCCTCCACTTT. Its translation is CAIEGQGKNSPLHF.

This chain joins TRBV7-2 and TRBJ2-7; D gene uncertain. Germline CDR1 reads SGHTA; CDR2 reads FQGNSA. Trimming pared 1 base from V and 6 bases from J, leaving 16 bases between. The CDR3 length is 15 residues. CDR3 coding DNA: TGTGCCAGCAGCTTAGACGGCACGGTGGTCCCCGAGCAGTACTTC. Residues: CASSLDGTVVPEQYF.

This clone has just a few counts. This rearrangement joins TRBV5-1 to TRBJ2-5; the D is unclear. Trimming removed 4 bases at V and 2 bases at J, with 9 bases between. Germline V gene lookup returns CDR1 SGHRS and CDR2 YFSETQ. The CDR3 consists of 13 residues. Here the CDR3 DNA reads TGCGCCAGCAGCCCAGGACGGCAAGAGACCCAGTACTTC. This translates into CASSPGRQETQYF.

This clone was seen more than once but under ten times. This chain links TRBV6-5 with TRBJ1-6; 7 nucleotides align to TRBD1. The CDR3 has 14 amino acids. Germline V gives CDR1 MNHEY, CDR2 SVGAGI. The V segment lost 6 bases and the J segment 9 bases; nucleotides outside the gene matches: 8. The CDR3 sequence is CASRRQGLGSPLHF. The CDR3 bases are TGTGCCAGCAGGCGACAGGGCTTGGGTTCACCCCTCCACTTT.

The rearrangement uses TRBV6-5 and TRBJ1-5; tentatively, D is TRBD1 (5 bases). CDR1 and CDR2 (germline): MNHEY, SVGAGI. There are 14 residues in the CDR3. The germline V and J ends were trimmed by 4 bases and 5 bases, with 12 bases remaining between them. In nucleotides, the CDR3 is TGTGCCAGCAGTTCCAGGGACTCGCATCAGCCCCAGCATTTT. Translating it yields CASSSRDSHQPQHF.

V is TRBV4-2 and J is TRBJ1-5; D is undetermined. Germline values: CDR1 LGHNA, CDR2 YNFKEQ. CDR3 length: 14 amino acids. V was clipped by 0 bases and J by 3 bases, with 6 bases between them. The CDR3 region is CASSQEGINQPQHF. DNA of the CDR3: TGTGCCAGCAGCCAAGAGGGGATCAATCAGCCCCAGCATTTT.

This clone was observed a handful of times. The gene calls are TRBV5-1 and TRBJ1-6; TRBD1 aligns across 7 bases. There are 13 residues in the CDR3. V was pared by 4 bases and J by 10 bases, with 5 bases of the junction left unmatched. Germline CDR1 SGHRS, CDR2 YFSETQ. The CDR3 sequence is CASSLTGESPLHF. The DNA of the CDR3 is TGCGCCAGCAGCCTTACAGGGGAGTCACCCCTCCACTTT.

This clone has only a few counts. The chain uses TRBV27 and TRBJ1-1, with D possibly TRBD1 on 5 matching bases. This CDR3 is 13 amino acids long. Trimming removed 5 bases from V and 12 bases from J, with 19 bases in between. CDR1 MNHEY and CDR2 SMNVEV come from the germline V gene (reference sequence). The CDR3 sequence is CASSPAGPQRPFF. In nucleotides, the CDR3 is TGTGCCAGCAGTCCCGCGGGACCGCAACGGCCTTTCTTT.

Only a few counts were recorded for this clone. The chain uses TRBV6-5 and TRBJ1-2; TRBD1 matches 7 bases. This CDR3 has 14 residues. CDR1 is MNHEY and CDR2 is SVGAGI in the germline V gene. Unmatched junction bases numbered 8, after V lost 6 bases and J lost 4 bases. Here the CDR3 reads CASSPDRATYGYTF. Here the CDR3 DNA reads TGTGCCAGCAGCCCAGACAGGGCGACCTATGGCTACACCTTC.

The chain joins TRBV25-1 to TRBJ2-1; tentative D call: TRBD1 (6 bases). This CDR3 spans 15 amino acids. With 3 bases removed from V and 6 bases from J, the gap between germline ends came to 15 bases. CDR1 is MGHDK and CDR2 is SYGVNS in the germline V gene. The CDR3 loop is CASSDPLGQTNEQFF. The CDR3 nucleotides read TGTGCCAGCAGTGACCCTCTCGGACAGACCAATGAGCAGTTCTTC.

This clone occurred a few times. The chain has TRBV9 and TRBJ1-1; no reliable D call. The CDR3 extends over 15 amino acids. The germline V gene has CDR1 SGDLS and CDR2 YYNGEE. Trimming removed 10 bases at V and 3 bases at J, with 22 bases between. CDR3 loop: CAGTNLAEADTEAFF. The CDR3 DNA is TGTGCCGGCACAAATCTAGCAGAGGCGGACACTGAAGCTTTCTTT.

This clone was seen only a few times. CDR3 loop: CASSEGGQPYGYTF. The CDR3 region has the DNA TGTGCCAGCAGCGAGGGCGGCCAACCCTATGGCTACACCTTC. The chain combines TRBV28 with TRBJ1-2; no definite D call. This CDR3 contains 14 residues. Deletions cut 6 bases from V and 4 bases from J, with 15 bases between. CDR1 MDHEN and CDR2 SYDVKM come from the germline V gene.

V gene TRBV15 combines with J gene TRBJ1-5, with D unclear. The germline V gene has CDR1 LNHNV and CDR2 YYDKDF (reference sequence). V was clipped by 0 bases and J by 7 bases, with 7 bases between them. This CDR3 spans 13 amino acids. The CDR3 reads CATSRDERQPQHF. The CDR3 nucleotides are TGTGCCACCAGCAGAGATGAACGCCAGCCCCAGCATTTT.

This clone was recorded at least ten times. The chain links TRBV23-1 to TRBJ2-1, with D unresolved. TRBV23-1 falls under the ORF class, with uncertain function. The CDR3 totals 13 residues. Trimming left V 4 bases short and J 8 bases short, with 12 bases between. The CDR3 nucleotides read TGCGCCAGCAGTCGATCGACGTCGGATGAGCAGTTCTTC. Translating it yields CASSRSTSDEQFF.

This chain uses TRBV7-2 with TRBJ2-1; D unclear. Trimming pared 2 bases from V and 7 bases from J, leaving 12 bases between. Germline CDR1 is SGHTA and CDR2 is FQGNSA. This CDR3 is built from 14 residues. The CDR3 loop is CASSLRVAGNEQFF. The CDR3 DNA reads as TGTGCCAGCAGCTTACGGGTGGCAGGAAATGAGCAGTTCTTC.

V and J are TRBV6-1 and TRBJ2-2, with TRBD1 identical over 9 bases. The CDR3 contains 15 residues. Germline assignment: CDR1 MNHNS and CDR2 SASEGT. J was trimmed by 3 bases and V by 5 bases; bases with no gene match: 4. CDR3 in DNA: TGTGCCAGCAGTATCCGGACAGGGGACACCGGGGAGCTGTTTTTT. It yields the protein CASSIRTGDTGELFF.

This clone was observed a handful of times. The gene calls are TRBV7-9 and TRBJ2-3; TRBD2 matches at 10 bases. The CDR3 length is 18 residues. Per germline, CDR1 SEHNR and CDR2 FQNEAQ (reference sequence). J was trimmed by 2 bases and V by 5 bases; bases with no gene match: 13. The CDR3 loop reads CASSRRRGLAETTDTQYF. CDR3 bases: TGTGCCAGCAGCCGAAGAAGAGGACTAGCGGAGACCACAGATACGCAGTATTTT.

This clone showed up just a few times. The V call is TRBV27, the J call TRBJ2-3, with 12 bases matching TRBD2. Germline V lookup: CDR1 MNHEY, CDR2 SMNVEV (reference sequence). The ends lost 5 bases at V and 4 bases at J; junction bases unmatched: 7. The CDR3 totals 16 residues. CDR3 DNA sequence: TGTGCCAGCAGTAGCGGACTAGCGGGGTCCCCAGATACGCAGTATTTT. This sequence encodes CASSSGLAGSPDTQYF.

This clone was counted between two and nine times. V gene TRBV30 combines with J gene TRBJ1-2, with D unclear. V shed 4 bases and J shed 0 bases, with 15 bases lying between them. This CDR3 contains 15 residues. Per germline, CDR1 GTSNPN and CDR2 SVGIG (reference sequence). The CDR3 DNA sequence: TGTGCCTGGAAGTTTGCGAGGTCCGCTAACTATGGCTACACCTTC. Translation gives CAWKFARSANYGYTF.

This clone was recorded a few times. Here the CDR3 reads CASSMGAWDEQFF. The CDR3 DNA sequence: TGTGCCAGCAGCATGGGGGCGTGGGATGAGCAGTTCTTC. The V gene is TRBV7-9, the J gene TRBJ2-1; a possible D gene is TRBD1 (6 bases). Trimming shortened V by 5 bases and J by 8 bases, and 13 bases separated the two germline ends. This CDR3 has 13 amino acids. Germline CDR1 SEHNR, CDR2 FQNEAQ (reference sequence).

This clone has only a few counts. V and J are TRBV30 and TRBJ2-2; no firm D call. V lost 1 base, J lost 8 bases, and 11 bases lay in between. Germline V lookup: CDR1 GTSNPN, CDR2 SVGIG (reference sequence). This CDR3 has 13 amino acids. The CDR3 spells CAWSGQGMGELFF. In DNA form, the CDR3 reads TGTGCCTGGAGTGGACAAGGCATGGGGGAGCTGTTTTTT.